The 25 T cell receptor beta chains below come from one sample, sequenced in a study of T cells in women clearing cervical HPV infection. Clones were sequenced by immunoSEQ multiplex PCR, and TCRdb holds only the in-frame ones, with some missing. The table for this sample gives 45,000 to 50,000 clones. The sample was blood buffy coat. These receptors all come from a woman aged 18 to 75 with a cervical HPV16 infection that either progressed to CIN3+ or cleared (not recorded which).

Concerning this clone: The read finishes 3 residues shy of the CDR3 end, and the germline J gene is used to complete it. The rearrangement joins TRBV18 to TRBJ1-1; 9 nucleotides align to TRBD1. Trimming took 0 bases from V and 4 from J; bases not matched to a gene: 6. The CDR3 totals 16 residues. Germline CDR1 reads KGHSH; CDR2 reads LQKENI. The CDR3 bases that were read are TGTGCCAGCTCACCACCGACCGGGACAGGGTCCACTGAA. Protein: CASSPPTGTGSTE. Given in full, the CDR3 is CASSPPTGTGSTEAFF. Full variable domain (outside the CDR3, taken from reference TRBV18 and TRBJ1-1): NAGVMQNPRHLVRRRGQEARLRCSPMKGHSHVYWYRQLPEEGLKFMVYLQKENIIDESGMPKERFSAEFPKEGPSILRIQQVVRGDSAAYFCASSPPTGTGSTEAFFGQGTRLTVV.

Details on this clone: The missing CDR3 end, 3 residues past where the read stops, is filled in from the germline J gene. This sequence joins TRBV7-2 and TRBJ2-7; D unclear. The CDR3 sequence is 14 residues long. Germline CDR1 is SGHTA and CDR2 is FQGNSA. Trimming took 4 bases from V and 6 from J, leaving 16 bases between them. This CDR3 is CASSYPPLLSEQYF. Incomplete CDR3 DNA: TGTGCCAGCAGCTACCCCCCACTCCTCTCCGAG.

Regarding this clone: Read data end 3 residues before the CDR3 end; the end is taken from the germline J gene. This chain links TRBV7-9 with TRBJ2-7, with D possibly TRBD2 on 5 matching bases. Trimming took off 5 bases at V and 4 bases at J, with 12 bases between the two ends. CDR3 size: 13 residues. The germline V gene has CDR1 SEHNR and CDR2 FQNEAQ (reference sequence). Incomplete CDR3 DNA: TGTGCCAGCAGCCCGGACTCGTTTTACGAG. Protein: CASSPDSFYE. The full CDR3 is CASSPDSFYEQYF.

On this clone itself: The read falls 3 residues short of the CDR3 end, and the missing part is taken from the germline J gene. The chain combines TRBV5-4 with TRBJ2-1; maybe TRBD1 (5 bases). This CDR3 is built from 15 residues. CDR1 SGHNT and CDR2 YYREEE come from the germline V gene (reference sequence). V was trimmed by 0 bases and J by 0 bases, leaving 7 bases between them. The part of the CDR3 DNA that was read is TGTGCCAGCAGCTTGGGACAGAGCTCCTACAATGAG. As protein: CASSLGQSSYNE. The whole CDR3 sequence reads CASSLGQSSYNEQFF.

CDR3 protein: CASRQEPNSPLHF. Partial CDR3 DNA: TGCGCCAGCCGACAGGAACCTAATTCACCC. The V call is TRBV5-1, the J call TRBJ1-6, with D possibly TRBD1 on 6 matching bases. The observed sequence ends 3 residues before the CDR3 terminus, with the missing tail filled in from the germline J gene. Trimming cost V 7 bases and J 6 bases, with 11 bases left between them. From germline, CDR1 is SGHRS and CDR2 YFSETQ. The CDR3 spans 13 residues.

Concerning this clone itself: The read finishes 3 residues shy of the CDR3 end, and the germline J gene is used to complete it. This chain joins TRBV18 and TRBJ2-5; D ambiguous. The V and J ends lost 3 bases and 3 bases respectively, with 14 bases between them. CDR1 is KGHSH and CDR2 is LQKENI in the germline V gene. This CDR3 region has 15 residues. The covered CDR3 bases are TGTGCCAGCTCACCTGCCCAGCGTCCAAAAGAGACC. As protein: CASSPAQRPKET. The entire CDR3 reads CASSPAQRPKETQYF.

This clone is medium-sized by frequency. The read stops 3 residues short of the end of the CDR3; the missing end is completed from the germline J gene. The chain carries TRBV27 and TRBJ2-6; D is undetermined. The CDR3 has 15 residues. V lost 3 bases, J lost 0 bases, and 6 bases lay in between. Germline V gene data show CDR1 as MNHEY and CDR2 as SMNVEV (reference sequence). CDR3 bases read: TGTGCCAGCAGTTTTGCGTACTCTGGGGCCAACGTC. It translates to CASSFAYSGANV. The entire CDR3 sequence reads CASSFAYSGANVLTF.

CDR3 sequence: CSVEVEGSPLHF. Partial CDR3 DNA: TGCAGCGTTGAAGTCGAGGGTTCACCC. The V and J genes are TRBV29-1 and TRBJ1-6; D unresolved. The sequence runs out 3 residues before the end of the CDR3; the remainder is reconstructed from the germline J gene. Trimming took off 1 base at V and 9 bases at J, with 7 bases between the two ends. Germline values: CDR1 SQVTM, CDR2 ANQGSEA. The CDR3 is 12 residues long.

A word on this clone: The observed sequence ends 3 residues before the CDR3 terminus, with the missing tail filled in from the germline J gene. The rearrangement joins TRBV7-3 to TRBJ2-5; 11 nucleotides align to TRBD2. This CDR3 is built from 16 residues. V was pared by 2 bases and J by 5 bases, with 7 bases of the junction left unmatched. Germline V gives CDR1 SGHTA, CDR2 FQGTGA. CDR3 loop: CASSLGSGGAGETQYF. CDR3 bases read: TGTGCCAGCAGCTTAGGTAGCGGGGGGGCCGGGGAGACC.

This CDR3 is CASSQGLAGVKTQYF. CDR3 bases read: TGTGCCAGCAGCCAGGGACTAGCGGGAGTAAAGACT. The J gene is TRBJ2-4, the V gene TRBV7-2, with 14 bases that match TRBD2. The read gets to within 3 residues of the CDR3 end, and the germline J gene fills in the rest. The CDR3 totals 15 residues. Germline loops: CDR1 SGHTA, CDR2 FQGNSA. Complete variable domain (other parts from reference TRBV7-2 and TRBJ2-4): GAGVSQSPSNKVTEKGKDVELRCDPISGHTALYWYRQSLGQGLEFLIYFQGNSAPDKSGLPSDRFSAERTGGSVSTLTIQRTQQEDSAVYLCASSQGLAGVKTQYFGAGTRLSVL.

As regards this clone: The read gets to within 3 residues of the CDR3 end, and the germline J gene fills in the rest. The chain employs TRBV20-1 and TRBJ2-7; 7 bases align to TRBD2. The CDR3 totals 12 residues. CDR1 is DFQATT, CDR2 SNEGSKA, per germline (reference sequence). V shed 7 bases, J shed 2 bases, and the junction held 5 bases outside the gene matches. Incomplete CDR3 DNA: TGCAGTGGCACGGGGACTACCTACGAG. This translates into CSGTGTTYE. The CDR3 in its entirety is CSGTGTTYEQYF.

Note on this clone: Read coverage stops 3 residues before the CDR3 terminus; the germline J gene supplies the remainder. J is TRBJ1-2 and V is TRBV29-1; 9 bases are a match to TRBD1. Germline V CDR1 and CDR2: SQVTM, ANQGSEA. This CDR3 has 12 amino acids. CDR3 in amino acids: CSVLDRGSSYTF. The DNA read from the CDR3 is TGCAGCGTTCTGGACAGGGGATCGAGC.

For this clone: Read coverage stops 3 residues before the CDR3 terminus; the germline J gene supplies the remainder. This rearrangement joins TRBV6-2 or TRBV6-3 to TRBJ1-5, with TRBD1 matching 8 bases. J was trimmed by 6 bases and V by 6 bases; bases with no gene match: 4. The CDR3 loop spans 13 amino acids. The germline V gene has CDR1 MNHEY and CDR2 SVGEGT. The CDR3 bases that were read are TGTGCCAGCAGAACAGGGGGAAGTCAGCCC. The encoded protein is CASRTGGSQP. The whole CDR3 protein is CASRTGGSQPQHF.

For this clone: At one end the junction does not follow the germline gene, possibly because of a read error. The sequence runs out 3 residues before the end of the CDR3; the remainder is reconstructed from the germline J gene. The same CDR3 can be traced to other DNA sequences in this sample. The chain joins TRBV18 to TRBJ1-3, with TRBD1 as a possible D gene (6 bases). The CDR3 has 15 amino acids. The germline V gene has CDR1 KGHSH and CDR2 LQKENI. This CDR3 is CASSPPSGEGNTIYF. The CDR3 bases that were read are TGTGCCAGCTCACCACCATCAGGGGAAGGAAACACA. The whole variable domain, filled in from reference TRBV18 and TRBJ1-3, reads NAGVMQNPRHLVRRRGQEARLRCSPMKGHSHVYWYRQLPEEGLKFMVYLQKENIIDESGMPKERFSAEFPKEGPSILRIQQVVRGDSAAYFCASSPPSGEGNTIYFGEGSWLTVV.

About this clone itself: Read coverage stops 3 residues before the CDR3 terminus; the germline J gene supplies the remainder. J is TRBJ2-3 and V is TRBV29-1; TRBD2 might be the D (6 bases). This CDR3 region has 15 residues. V was trimmed by 4 bases and J by 4 bases, leaving 18 bases between them. CDR1 and CDR2 from the germline V gene are SQVTM and ANQGSEA. CDR3 residues: CSVVEGQMSADTQYF. The part of the CDR3 DNA that was read is TGCAGCGTTGTGGAGGGCCAAATGTCGGCAGATACG.

A word on this clone: The CDR3 goes on 3 residues after the read ends, and that part is filled in from the germline J gene. The chain is built from TRBV7-6 and TRBJ1-2; 9 nucleotides line up with TRBD1. Germline CDR1 SGHVS, CDR2 FNYEAQ. CDR3 length: 14 residues. V shed 1 base, J shed 3 bases, and the junction held 0 bases outside the gene matches. The part of the CDR3 DNA that was read is TGTGCCAGCAGCTTAGGGACAGGGGACTATGGC. As protein: CASSLGTGDYG. The CDR3 reads in full as CASSLGTGDYGYTF.

Turning to this clone: The read is 3 residues too short to cover the CDR3 end, so that end is filled in from the germline J gene. The chain recombines TRBV20-1 with TRBJ2-2; TRBD2 agrees at 8 bases. Germline V gives CDR1 DFQATT, CDR2 SNEGSKA (reference sequence). The CDR3 covers 16 residues. V trimming: 7 bases; J trimming: 5 bases; junction bases outside the gene matches: 15. The CDR3 region is CSVPGFSGMRTGELFF. Incomplete CDR3 DNA: TGCAGTGTCCCGGGCTTTAGCGGGATGCGAACCGGGGAG.

This CDR3 is CASSLATVATEAFF. The part of the CDR3 DNA that was read is TGTGCCAGCAGCTTAGCGACAGTTGCCACTGAA. V usage is TRBV7-9 and J usage is TRBJ1-1; D perhaps matches TRBD1 (5 bases). The missing CDR3 end, 3 residues past where the read stops, is filled in from the germline J gene. CDR1 is SEHNR and CDR2 is FQNEAQ in the germline V gene (reference sequence). Trimming stripped 0 bases from V and 4 bases from J, with 9 bases between. The CDR3 is 14 amino acids.

About this clone: The observed sequence ends 3 residues before the CDR3 terminus, with the missing tail filled in from the germline J gene. The gene calls are TRBV12-3 or TRBV12-4 and TRBJ2-2; D is perhaps TRBD1 (6 bases). The V end lost 5 bases, the J end lost 3 bases, and 13 bases lay between the germline ends. The CDR3 totals 15 residues. The covered CDR3 bases are TGTGCCAGCAGTATACGGGACACCCACACCGGGGAG. Its protein is CASSIRDTHTGE. The whole CDR3 protein reads CASSIRDTHTGELFF.

Comments on this clone: The read comes to an end 3 residues before the CDR3 does, leaving the germline J gene to fill in the end. The V gene is TRBV7-8, the J gene TRBJ1-2, with TRBD1 as a possible D gene (6 bases). This CDR3 contains 14 residues. Germline V CDR1 and CDR2: SGHVS, FQNEAQ. CDR3 sequence: CATHSGVNNNDYTF. The part of the CDR3 DNA that was read is TGTGCCACCCACTCAGGGGTCAATAACAATGAC.

On this clone itself: Read data end 3 residues before the CDR3 end; the end is taken from the germline J gene. The chain uses TRBV19 and TRBJ1-4; perhaps TRBD1 as D (5 bases). Germline CDR1 LNHDA, CDR2 SQIVND (reference sequence). The CDR3 loop spans 15 amino acids. The germline V and J ends were trimmed by 1 base and 5 bases, with 11 bases remaining between them. Incomplete CDR3 DNA: TGTGCCAGTAGTATAGGGGGCGGAACGAATGAAAAA. Its protein is CASSIGGGTNEK. Given in full, the CDR3 is CASSIGGGTNEKLFF.

A remark on this clone: The CDR3 end falls 3 residues outside the read, so it is completed with the germline J gene. The rearrangement joins TRBV29-1 to TRBJ2-3; TRBD1 aligns across 7 bases. This CDR3 comprises 13 residues. The germline gives CDR1 SQVTM, CDR2 ANQGSEA. The V gene end was trimmed by 7 bases and the J gene end by 3 bases; junction bases not matched to a gene: 7. CDR3 DNA, as far as it was read: TGCAGCGCTAGGACAGGTTTAACAGATACG. Residues: CSARTGLTDT. The entire CDR3 protein is CSARTGLTDTQYF.

A word on this clone: Read data end 3 residues before the CDR3 end; the end is taken from the germline J gene. The rearrangement joins TRBV11-2 to TRBJ2-7; D might be TRBD2 (6 bases). Trimming took off 4 bases at V and 3 bases at J, with 10 bases between the two ends. Germline CDR1 is SGHAT and CDR2 is FQNNGV. This CDR3 has 13 amino acids. CDR3 loop: CASSSRGYYEQYF. The CDR3 bases that were read are TGTGCCAGCAGCTCGCGGGGTTACTACGAG.

On this clone itself: The observed sequence ends 3 residues before the CDR3 terminus, with the missing tail filled in from the germline J gene. V is TRBV19 and J is TRBJ2-2, with D perhaps TRBD1 (6 bases). Germline CDR1 and CDR2: LNHDA and SQIVND (reference sequence). CDR3 length equals 13 residues. The CDR3 spells CASTGQTNEKLFF. The sequenced CDR3 bases are TGTGCCAGTACCGGACAGACTAATGAAAAG.

In the case of this clone: The read ends 3 residues before the CDR3 terminus; that terminus is restored from the germline J gene. The chain joins TRBV14 to TRBJ2-1; the D is unclear. Trimming stripped 3 bases from V and 9 bases from J, with 15 bases between. Per germline, CDR1 SGHDN and CDR2 FVKESK. The CDR3 is 14 residues long. The CDR3 loop is CASSHLGPASEQFF. Partial CDR3 DNA: TGTGCCAGCAGCCACCTGGGCCCCGCCAGTGAG.